This passage covers 11 T cell receptor beta chains from one sample sequenced in a study of cytomegalovirus exposure and HLA in healthy donors. Clones were read by immunoSEQ multiplex PCR, and TCRdb kept only the in-frame ones, dropping some. This sample has tens of thousands of clones, with 90% to 96% found just once. Sequenced: PBMCs. The origin of the receptors is a man aged 18 to 35 in good health and CMV-seropositive.

The genes are TRBV4-1 and TRBJ1-2, with TRBD1 matching 9 bases. CDR1 and CDR2 from the germline V gene are MGHRA and YSYEKL. The ends lost 4 bases at V and 6 bases at J; junction bases unmatched: 9. CDR3 length: 15 residues. The CDR3 sequence: CASSRRGTGLDGYTF. The CDR3 bases are TGCGCCAGCAGCCGTCGGGGGACAGGGCTGGATGGCTACACCTTC.

This clone is classed as medium-sized. The chain combines TRBV4-1 with TRBJ2-7; D is possibly TRBD1 (5 bases). Germline V CDR1 and CDR2: MGHRA, YSYEKL. The CDR3 is 15 residues long. The V and J ends lost 0 bases and 9 bases respectively, with 18 bases between them. CDR3: CASSQEPSGYQGQYF. Here the CDR3 DNA reads TGCGCCAGCAGCCAAGAACCCTCTGGGTATCAGGGGCAGTACTTC.

The V call is TRBV19, the J call TRBJ1-1, with D maybe TRBD1 (5 bases). The CDR3 runs to 16 residues. Germline V lookup: CDR1 LNHDA, CDR2 SQIVND (reference sequence). Deletions cut 6 bases from V and 0 bases from J, with 17 bases between. The CDR3 DNA follows: TGTGCCAGTAGACGAGGGGTTCGGGGGGTGAACACTGAAGCTTTCTTT. Its protein is CASRRGVRGVNTEAFF.

V is TRBV6-7 and J is TRBJ2-4; 7 nucleotides match TRBD1. TRBV6-7 is marked as an open reading frame, function uncertain. With V trimmed by 10 bases and J by 6 bases, 12 bases remained unmatched. The CDR3 spans 14 residues. As DNA, the CDR3 is TGTGCCAAGGAGACGACAGGGTTAGGAAACATTCAGTACTTC. Amino acids: CAKETTGLGNIQYF.

This chain connects TRBV9 to TRBJ2-7; D ambiguous. The germline V gene has CDR1 SGDLS and CDR2 YYNGEE. The CDR3 runs 12 residues. V lost 0 bases and J lost 6, with 7 bases in between. The CDR3 here is CASSVGHSEQYF. CDR3 bases: TGTGCCAGCAGCGTAGGTCACTCCGAGCAGTACTTC. Full variable domain (outside the CDR3, taken from reference TRBV9 and TRBJ2-7): DSGVTQTPKHLITATGQRVTLRCSPRSGDLSVYWYQQSLDQGLQFLIQYYNGEERAKGNILERFSAQQFPDLHSELNLSSLELGDSALYFCASSVGHSEQYFGPGTRLTVT.

The chain is built from TRBV9 and TRBJ2-1; tentative D call: TRBD2 (6 bases). Per germline, CDR1 SGDLS and CDR2 YYNGEE. V was trimmed by 0 bases and J by 2 bases, leaving 9 bases between them. The CDR3 extends over 15 amino acids. The CDR3 DNA reads TGTGCCAGCAGCGTAGGGGACTGGACCTACAATGAGCAGTTCTTC. Protein sequence: CASSVGDWTYNEQFF. Combining the CDR3 with reference TRBV9 and TRBJ2-1 gives the whole variable domain DSGVTQTPKHLITATGQRVTLRCSPRSGDLSVYWYQQSLDQGLQFLIQYYNGEERAKGNILERFSAQQFPDLHSELNLSSLELGDSALYFCASSVGDWTYNEQFFGPGTRLTVL.

The chain is built from TRBV10-2 and TRBJ2-7; 7 bases match TRBD1. Looked up from germline, CDR1 is WSHSY and CDR2 is SAAADI. The ends lost 3 bases at V and 5 bases at J; junction bases unmatched: 7. The CDR3 covers 14 residues. The CDR3 sequence: CASSETRGKDEQYF. The CDR3 DNA is TGCGCCAGCAGTGAAACCAGGGGGAAAGACGAGCAGTACTTC.

The sample holds one count of this clone. This sequence joins TRBV30 and TRBJ1-1; no reliable D call. Trimming removed 5 bases at V and 7 bases at J, with 11 bases between. Germline CDR1 GTSNPN, CDR2 SVGIG (reference sequence). This CDR3 is 11 amino acids long. The CDR3 reads CAWSFRFEAFF. For the CDR3, the DNA is TGTGCCTGGTCATTCCGGTTTGAAGCTTTCTTT.

The chain links TRBV12-5 to TRBJ2-5; D might be TRBD1 (5 bases). The CDR3 contains 14 residues. CDR1 LGHNT and CDR2 FRNRAP come from the germline V gene. V shed 6 bases and J shed 9 bases, with 20 bases lying between them. The CDR3 is CASGPNSNRPPQYF. The CDR3 DNA sequence: TGTGCTAGTGGACCCAATTCGAACAGGCCGCCCCAGTACTTC. Full variable domain (outside the CDR3, taken from reference TRBV12-5 and TRBJ2-5): DARVTQTPRHKVTEMGQEVTMRCQPILGHNTVFWYRQTMMQGLELLAYFRNRAPLDDSGMPKDRFSAEMPDATLATLKIQPSEPRDSAVYFCASGPNSNRPPQYFGPGTRLLVL.

This sequence joins TRBV10-3 and TRBJ1-1; 11 nucleotides line up with TRBD1. The J segment lost 3 bases and the V segment lost 0 bases, leaving 12 bases of the junction unmatched. The germline V gene has CDR1 ENHRY and CDR2 SYGVKD. The CDR3 runs 19 residues. The CDR3, as DNA: TGTGCCATCAGTGAGTCTTTCGGACAGGGGGCTAGGATCGACACTGAAGCTTTCTTT. Its translation: CAISESFGQGARIDTEAFF.

The rearrangement joins TRBV7-9 to TRBJ2-5; the match to TRBD2 covers 7 bases. Germline V CDR1 and CDR2: SEHNR, FQNEAQ (reference sequence). Losses at the gene ends were 5 bases for V and 4 bases for J; bases not matched to a gene: 16. The CDR3 is 17 amino acids. CDR3 in amino acids: CASSPPGGPPFGETQYF. Written as DNA, the CDR3 is TGTGCCAGCAGCCCCCCGGGGGGACCCCCCTTCGGAGAGACCCAGTACTTC.